This record covers a single T cell receptor beta chain. Antigen specificity is unknown. V gave up 2 bases and J gave up 5 bases, with 8 bases separating them. The CDR3 covers 13 residues. Germline V gene lookup returns CDR1 SGHTA and CDR2 FQGNSA. This specimen comes from a study of Tregs in tolerant kidney transplant recipients. About the research overall: A roughly three-day belatacept mixed lymphocyte reaction, sometimes plus 5-day graft donor restimulation, preceded CD4+CD25+CD127- sorting.

Sequencing was performed with immunoSEQ multiplex PCR; in TCRdb, only in-frame clones are kept and a portion is missing. This table holds approximately 20,000 clones, 50% to 70% found once. The sequence was collected from a human donor in good health. Sequenced material: Tregs from blood cultured with allogeneic cells. V is TRBV7-2 and J is TRBJ2-3, with D unclear. CDR3 in DNA: TGTGCCAGCAGCTTAAGTCGAGGAGATACGCAGTATTTT. Translated: CASSLSRGDTQYF.